The TCR beta chain described here comes from a study of technical replicates of blood from a few donors (dated by TCRdb to about 2017). V and J are truncated by 4 bases and 4 bases respectively, leaving an intervening sequence of 12 bases. From cysteine to phenylalanine, the CDR3 is 14 amino acids long. Only the CDR3 region is kept as DNA, spanning 42 bases read in frame from base 1. The CDR1 and CDR2 encoded by the germline V gene are SGHRS and YFSETQ. As concerns this clone: The antigen it binds to is not known. Base qualities are missing; no much larger clone stands one base away.

Preparation of the library involved the immunoSEQ multiplex PCR assay. In TCRdb, the immuneACCESS table is reduced to in-frame sequences with V and J assigned. These tables do not hold every clone; where another copy was compared, an unresolved V gene accounts for under half, and the others remain unexplained. This sample holds about 71,000 clones; around nine tenths were observed only once. About 4.6% of the sample lies in the top ten. The sequencing sample was made of PBMCs. Here the chain combines TRBV5-1 and TRBJ1-5, with TRBD1 as a weak D call on 6 bases. The clonotype comes from a human donor in good health. Some clones in this sample may be carry-over from other donors' samples. The nucleotides are TGCGCCAGCAGCCCACAGGGAGAGAATCAGCCCCAGCATTTT. Its protein reads: CASSPQGENQPQHF.